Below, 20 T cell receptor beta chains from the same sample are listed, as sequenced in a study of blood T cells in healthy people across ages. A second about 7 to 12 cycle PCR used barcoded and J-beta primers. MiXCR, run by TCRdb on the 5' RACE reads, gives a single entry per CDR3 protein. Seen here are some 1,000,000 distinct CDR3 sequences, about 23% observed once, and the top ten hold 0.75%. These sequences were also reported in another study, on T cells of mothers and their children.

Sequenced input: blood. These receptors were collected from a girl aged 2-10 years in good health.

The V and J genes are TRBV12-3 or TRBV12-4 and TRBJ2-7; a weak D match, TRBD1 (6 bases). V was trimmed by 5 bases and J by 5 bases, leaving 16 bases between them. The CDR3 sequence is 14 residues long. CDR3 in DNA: TGTGCCAGCAGTAATACAGGGACGGTCAACGAGCAGTACTTC. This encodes CASSNTGTVNEQYF.

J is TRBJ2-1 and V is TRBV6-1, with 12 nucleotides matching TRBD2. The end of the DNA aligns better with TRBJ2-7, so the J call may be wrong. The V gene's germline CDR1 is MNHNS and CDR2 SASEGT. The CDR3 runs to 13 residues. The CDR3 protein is CASGTSGFYEQYF. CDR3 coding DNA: TGTGCCAGCGGGACTAGCGGGTTCTACGAGCAGTACTTC.

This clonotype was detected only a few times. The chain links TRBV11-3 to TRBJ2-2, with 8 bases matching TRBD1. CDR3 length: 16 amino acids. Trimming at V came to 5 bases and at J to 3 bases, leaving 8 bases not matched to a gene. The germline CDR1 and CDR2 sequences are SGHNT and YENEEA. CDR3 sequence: CASSPRTGYDTGELFF. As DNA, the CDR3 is TGTGCCAGCAGCCCTCGGACAGGGTACGACACCGGGGAGCTGTTTTTT.

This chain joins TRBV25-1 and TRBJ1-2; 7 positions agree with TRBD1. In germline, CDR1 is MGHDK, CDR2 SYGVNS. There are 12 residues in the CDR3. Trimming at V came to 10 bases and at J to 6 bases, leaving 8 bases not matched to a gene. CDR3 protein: CAIQGTRDGYTF. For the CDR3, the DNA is TGTGCCATACAGGGGACTCGGGATGGCTACACCTTC.

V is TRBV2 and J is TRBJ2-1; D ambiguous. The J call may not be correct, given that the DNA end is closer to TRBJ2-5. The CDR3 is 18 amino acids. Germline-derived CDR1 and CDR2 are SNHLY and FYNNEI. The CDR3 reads CASSEARLLGPQRETQYF. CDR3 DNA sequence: TGTGCCAGCAGTGAAGCGCGACTCCTCGGCCCCCAGAGGGAGACCCAGTACTTC.

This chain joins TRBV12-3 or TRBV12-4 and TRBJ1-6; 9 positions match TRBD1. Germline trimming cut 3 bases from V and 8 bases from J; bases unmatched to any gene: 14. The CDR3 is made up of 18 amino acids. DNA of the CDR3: TGTGCCAGCAGTTTCCAAATACCGGGACAGGGTAATCATTCACCCCTCCACTTT. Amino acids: CASSFQIPGQGNHSPLHF.

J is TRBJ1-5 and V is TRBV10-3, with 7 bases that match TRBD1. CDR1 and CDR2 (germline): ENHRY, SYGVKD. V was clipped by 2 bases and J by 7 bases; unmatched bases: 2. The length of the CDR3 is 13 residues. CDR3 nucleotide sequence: TGTGCCATCAGTGAGGACAGGGAGCAGCCCCAGCATTTT. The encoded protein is CAISEDREQPQHF.

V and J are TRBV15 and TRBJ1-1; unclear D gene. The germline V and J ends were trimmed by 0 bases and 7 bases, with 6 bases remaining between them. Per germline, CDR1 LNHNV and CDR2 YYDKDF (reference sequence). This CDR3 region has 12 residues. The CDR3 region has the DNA TGTGCCACCAGCAGAGATGAGAGTGAAGCTTTCTTT. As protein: CATSRDESEAFF.

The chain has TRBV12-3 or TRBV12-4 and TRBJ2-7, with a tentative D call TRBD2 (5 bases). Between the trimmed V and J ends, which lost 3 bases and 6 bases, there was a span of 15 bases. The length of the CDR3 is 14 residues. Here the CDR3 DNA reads TGTGCCAGCAGTTTTTTGTCAGGACTGGGCGAGCAGTACTTC. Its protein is CASSFLSGLGEQYF.

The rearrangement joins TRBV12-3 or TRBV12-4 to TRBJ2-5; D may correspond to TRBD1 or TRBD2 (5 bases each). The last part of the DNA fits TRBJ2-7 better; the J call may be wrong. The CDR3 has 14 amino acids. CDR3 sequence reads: CASLRGEAPYEQYF. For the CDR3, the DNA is TGTGCCAGCCTTAGGGGAGAGGCTCCCTACGAGCAGTACTTC.

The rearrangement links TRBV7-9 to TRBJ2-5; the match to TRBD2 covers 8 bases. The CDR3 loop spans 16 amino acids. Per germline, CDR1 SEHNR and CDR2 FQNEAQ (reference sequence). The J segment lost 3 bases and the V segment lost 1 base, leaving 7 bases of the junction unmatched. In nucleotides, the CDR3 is TGTGCCAGCAGCTTAGTGCGGGGGGCTGGAAAAGAGACCCAGTACTTC. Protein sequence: CASSLVRGAGKETQYF.

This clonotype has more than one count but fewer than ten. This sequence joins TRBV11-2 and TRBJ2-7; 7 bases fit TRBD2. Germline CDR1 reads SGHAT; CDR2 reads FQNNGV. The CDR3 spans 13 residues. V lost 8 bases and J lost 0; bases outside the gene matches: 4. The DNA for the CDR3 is TGTGCCAGCGAAGGCGGGAGCTCCTACGAGCAGTACTTC. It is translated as CASEGGSSYEQYF.

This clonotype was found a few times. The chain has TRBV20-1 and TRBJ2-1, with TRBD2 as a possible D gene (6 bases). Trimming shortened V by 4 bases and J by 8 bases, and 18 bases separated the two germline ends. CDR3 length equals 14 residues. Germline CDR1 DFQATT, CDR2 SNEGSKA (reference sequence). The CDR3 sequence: CSATRLDWGDEQFF. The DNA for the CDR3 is TGCAGTGCTACCCGACTAGATTGGGGCGATGAGCAGTTCTTC.

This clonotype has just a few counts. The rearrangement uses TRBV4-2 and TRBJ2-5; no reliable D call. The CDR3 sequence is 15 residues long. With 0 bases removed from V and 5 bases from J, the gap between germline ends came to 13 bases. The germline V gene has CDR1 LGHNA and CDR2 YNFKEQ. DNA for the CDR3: TGTGCCAGCAGCCAAGAACACGCTCAGTCGGAGACCCAGTACTTC. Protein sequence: CASSQEHAQSETQYF.

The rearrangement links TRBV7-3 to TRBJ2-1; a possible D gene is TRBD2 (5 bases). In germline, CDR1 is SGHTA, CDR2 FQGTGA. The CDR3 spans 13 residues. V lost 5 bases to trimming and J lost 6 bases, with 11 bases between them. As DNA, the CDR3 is TGTGCCAGCAGCGGAGGACCTTCCAATGAGCAGTTCTTC. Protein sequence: CASSGGPSNEQFF.

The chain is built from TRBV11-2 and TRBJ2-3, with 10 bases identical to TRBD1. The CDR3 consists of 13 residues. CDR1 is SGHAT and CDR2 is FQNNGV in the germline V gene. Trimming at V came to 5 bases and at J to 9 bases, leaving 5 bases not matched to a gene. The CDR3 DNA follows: TGTGCCAGCAGCCCTCCGGGACAGGGGACGCAGTATTTT. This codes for CASSPPGQGTQYF.

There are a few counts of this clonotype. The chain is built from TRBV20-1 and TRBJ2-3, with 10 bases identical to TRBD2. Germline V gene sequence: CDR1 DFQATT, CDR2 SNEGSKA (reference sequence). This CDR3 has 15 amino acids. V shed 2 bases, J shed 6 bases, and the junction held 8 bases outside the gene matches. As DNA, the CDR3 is TGCAGTGCTAGACCGGGGACTAGCGTGGGTGATACGCAGTATTTT. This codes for CSARPGTSVGDTQYF.

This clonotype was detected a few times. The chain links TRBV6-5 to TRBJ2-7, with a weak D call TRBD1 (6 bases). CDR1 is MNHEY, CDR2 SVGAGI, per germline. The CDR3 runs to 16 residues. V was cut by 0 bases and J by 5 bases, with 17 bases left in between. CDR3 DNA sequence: TGTGCCAGCAGTTACTCGACTCAGGGGCGAAGGAACGAGCAGTACTTC. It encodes CASSYSTQGRRNEQYF.

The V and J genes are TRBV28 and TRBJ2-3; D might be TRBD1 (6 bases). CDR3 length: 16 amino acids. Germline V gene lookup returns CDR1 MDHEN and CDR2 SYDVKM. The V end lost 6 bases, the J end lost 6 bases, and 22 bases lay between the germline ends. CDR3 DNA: TGTGCCAGCAGCAAAGGGGGAGTTGTGGATTTGGATACGCAGTATTTT. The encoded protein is CASSKGGVVDLDTQYF.

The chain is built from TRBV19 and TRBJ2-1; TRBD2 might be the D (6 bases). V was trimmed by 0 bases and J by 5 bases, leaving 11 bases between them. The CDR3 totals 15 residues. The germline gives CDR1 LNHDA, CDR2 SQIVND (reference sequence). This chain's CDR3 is CASSIEGRFNNEQFF. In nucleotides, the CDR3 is TGTGCCAGTAGTATAGAGGGGAGGTTCAACAATGAGCAGTTCTTC.